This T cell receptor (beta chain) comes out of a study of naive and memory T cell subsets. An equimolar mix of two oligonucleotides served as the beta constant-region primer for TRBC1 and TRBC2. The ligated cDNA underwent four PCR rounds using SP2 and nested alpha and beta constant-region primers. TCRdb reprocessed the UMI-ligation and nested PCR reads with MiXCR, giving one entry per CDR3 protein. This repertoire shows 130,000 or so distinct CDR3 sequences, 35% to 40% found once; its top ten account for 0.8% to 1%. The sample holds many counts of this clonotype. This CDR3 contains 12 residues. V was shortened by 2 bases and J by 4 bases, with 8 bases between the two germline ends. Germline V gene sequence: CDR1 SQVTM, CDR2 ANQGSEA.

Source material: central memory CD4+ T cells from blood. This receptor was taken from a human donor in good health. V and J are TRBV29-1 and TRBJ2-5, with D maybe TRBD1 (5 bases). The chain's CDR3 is CSVEYGAETQYF. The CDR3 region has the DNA TGCAGCGTTGAATATGGGGCAGAGACCCAGTACTTC. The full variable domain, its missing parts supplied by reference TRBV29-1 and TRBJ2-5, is SAVISQKPSRDICQRGTSLTIQCQVDSQVTMMFWYRQQPGQSLTLIATANQGSEATYESGFVIDKFPISRPNLTFSTLTVSNMSPEDSSIYLCSVEYGAETQYFGPGTRLLVL.